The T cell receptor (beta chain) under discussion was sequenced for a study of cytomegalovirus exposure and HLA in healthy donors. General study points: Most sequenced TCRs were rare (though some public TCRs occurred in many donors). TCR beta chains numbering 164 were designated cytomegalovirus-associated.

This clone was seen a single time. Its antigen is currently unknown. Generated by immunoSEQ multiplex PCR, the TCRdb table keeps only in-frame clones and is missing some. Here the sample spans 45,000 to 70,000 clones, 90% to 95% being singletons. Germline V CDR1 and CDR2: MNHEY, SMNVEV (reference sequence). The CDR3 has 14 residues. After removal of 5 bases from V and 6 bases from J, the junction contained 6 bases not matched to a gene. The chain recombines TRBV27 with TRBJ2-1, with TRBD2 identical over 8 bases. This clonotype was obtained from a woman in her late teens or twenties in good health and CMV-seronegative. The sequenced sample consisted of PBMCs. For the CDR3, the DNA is TGTGCCAGCAGTCAAGGACTAGCTCTCAATGAGCAGTTCTTC. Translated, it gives CASSQGLALNEQFF.